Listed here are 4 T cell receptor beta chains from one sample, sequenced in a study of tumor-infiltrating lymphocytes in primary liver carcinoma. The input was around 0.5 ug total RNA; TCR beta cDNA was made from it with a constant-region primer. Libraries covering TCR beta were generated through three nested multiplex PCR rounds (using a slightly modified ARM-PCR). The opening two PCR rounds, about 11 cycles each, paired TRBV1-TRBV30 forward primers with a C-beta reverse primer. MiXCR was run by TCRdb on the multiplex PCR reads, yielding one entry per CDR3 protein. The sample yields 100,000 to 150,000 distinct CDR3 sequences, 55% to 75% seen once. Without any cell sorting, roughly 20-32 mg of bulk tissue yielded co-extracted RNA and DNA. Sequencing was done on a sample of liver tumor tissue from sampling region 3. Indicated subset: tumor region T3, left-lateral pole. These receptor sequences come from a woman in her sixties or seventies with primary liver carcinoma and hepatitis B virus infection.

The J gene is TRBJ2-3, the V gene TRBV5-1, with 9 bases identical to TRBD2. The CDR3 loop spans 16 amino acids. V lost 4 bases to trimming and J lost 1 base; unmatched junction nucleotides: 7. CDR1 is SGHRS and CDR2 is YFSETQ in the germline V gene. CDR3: CASSPRLAVCTDTQYF. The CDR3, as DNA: TGCGCCAGCAGCCCCCGACTAGCGGTTTGCACAGATACGCAGTATTTT. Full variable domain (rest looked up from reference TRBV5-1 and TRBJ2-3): KAGVTQTPRYLIKTRGQQVTLSCSPISGHRSVSWYQQTPGQGLQFLFEYFSETQRNKGNFPGRFSGRQFSNSRSEMNVSTLELGDSALYLCASSPRLAVCTDTQYFGPGTRLTVL.

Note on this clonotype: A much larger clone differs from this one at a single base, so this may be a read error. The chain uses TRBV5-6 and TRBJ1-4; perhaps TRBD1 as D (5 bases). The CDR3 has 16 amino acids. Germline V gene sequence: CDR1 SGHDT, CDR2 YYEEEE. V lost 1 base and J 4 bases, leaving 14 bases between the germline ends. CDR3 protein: CASSLLGDAINEKLFF. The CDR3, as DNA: TGTGCCAGCAGCTTGCTAGGGGATGCAATTAATGAAAAACTGTTTTTT.

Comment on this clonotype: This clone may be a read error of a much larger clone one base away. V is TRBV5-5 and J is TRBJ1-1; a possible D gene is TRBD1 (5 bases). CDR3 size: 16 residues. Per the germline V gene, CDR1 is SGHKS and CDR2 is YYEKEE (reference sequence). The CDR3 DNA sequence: TGTGCCAGCACCTTGGCTGGGGGAAGTTTGGACACTGAAGCTTTCTTT. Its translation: CASTLAGGSLDTEAFF.

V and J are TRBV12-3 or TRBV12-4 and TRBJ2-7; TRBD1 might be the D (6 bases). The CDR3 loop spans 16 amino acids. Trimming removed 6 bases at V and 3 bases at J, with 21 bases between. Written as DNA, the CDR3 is TGTGCCAGCAGAGTCCAACCCGGGACAAAATACTACGAGCAGTACTTC. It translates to CASRVQPGTKYYEQYF.